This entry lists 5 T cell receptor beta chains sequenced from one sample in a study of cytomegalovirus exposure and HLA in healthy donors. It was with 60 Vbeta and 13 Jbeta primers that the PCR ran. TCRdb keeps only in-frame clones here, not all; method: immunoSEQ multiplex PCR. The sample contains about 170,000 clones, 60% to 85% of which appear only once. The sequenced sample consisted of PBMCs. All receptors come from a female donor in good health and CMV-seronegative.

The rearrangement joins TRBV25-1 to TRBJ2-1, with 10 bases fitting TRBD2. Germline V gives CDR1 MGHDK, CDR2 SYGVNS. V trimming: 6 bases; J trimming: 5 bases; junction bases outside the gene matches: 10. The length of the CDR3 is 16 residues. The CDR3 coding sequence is TGTGCCAGCAGCAACACCAGGCTAGCGGGGGACAATGAGCAGTTCTTC. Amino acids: CASSNTRLAGDNEQFF.

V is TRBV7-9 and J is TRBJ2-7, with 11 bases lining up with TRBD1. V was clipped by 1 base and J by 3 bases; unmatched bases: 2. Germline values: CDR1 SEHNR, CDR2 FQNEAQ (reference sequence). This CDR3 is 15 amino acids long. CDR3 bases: TGTGCCAGCAGCTTAGACGGGACAGGGGGCTACGAGCAGTACTTC. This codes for CASSLDGTGGYEQYF. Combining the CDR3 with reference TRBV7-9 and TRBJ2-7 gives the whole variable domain DTGVSQNPRHKITKRGQNVTFRCDPISEHNRLYWYRQTLGQGPEFLTYFQNEAQLEKSRLLSDRFSAERPKGSFSTLEIQRTEQGDSAMYLCASSLDGTGGYEQYFGPGTRLTVT.

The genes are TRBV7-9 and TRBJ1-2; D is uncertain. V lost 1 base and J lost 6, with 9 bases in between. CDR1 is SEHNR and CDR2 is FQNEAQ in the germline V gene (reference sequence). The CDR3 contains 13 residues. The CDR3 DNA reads TGTGCCAGCAGCTTAGGAACCTCGGATGGCTACACCTTC. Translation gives CASSLGTSDGYTF.

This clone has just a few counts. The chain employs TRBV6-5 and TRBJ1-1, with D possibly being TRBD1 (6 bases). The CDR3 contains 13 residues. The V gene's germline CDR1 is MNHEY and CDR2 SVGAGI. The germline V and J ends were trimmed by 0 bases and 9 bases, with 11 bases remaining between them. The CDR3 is CASSYSGTNQAFF. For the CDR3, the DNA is TGTGCCAGCAGTTACTCTGGGACAAATCAAGCTTTCTTT.

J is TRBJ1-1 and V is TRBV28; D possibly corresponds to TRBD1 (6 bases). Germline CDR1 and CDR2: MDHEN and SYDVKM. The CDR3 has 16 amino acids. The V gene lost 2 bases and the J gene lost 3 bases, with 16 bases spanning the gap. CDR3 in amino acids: CASSLGARTVDTEAFF. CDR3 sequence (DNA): TGTGCCAGCAGTTTAGGGGCTAGGACAGTTGACACTGAAGCTTTCTTT.